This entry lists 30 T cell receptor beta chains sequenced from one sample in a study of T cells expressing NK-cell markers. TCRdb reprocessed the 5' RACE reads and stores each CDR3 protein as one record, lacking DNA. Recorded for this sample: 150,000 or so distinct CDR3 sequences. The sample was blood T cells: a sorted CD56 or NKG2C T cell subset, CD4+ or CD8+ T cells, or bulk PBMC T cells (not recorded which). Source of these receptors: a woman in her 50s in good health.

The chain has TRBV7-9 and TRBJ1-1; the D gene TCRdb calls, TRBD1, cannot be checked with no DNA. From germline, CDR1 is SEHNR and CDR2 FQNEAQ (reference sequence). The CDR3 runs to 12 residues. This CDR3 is CASTPSNTEAFF.

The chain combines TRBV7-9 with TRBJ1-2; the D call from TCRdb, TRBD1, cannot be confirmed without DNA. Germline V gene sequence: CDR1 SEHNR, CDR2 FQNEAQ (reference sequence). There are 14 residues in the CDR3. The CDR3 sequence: CASSATGFRDGYTF.

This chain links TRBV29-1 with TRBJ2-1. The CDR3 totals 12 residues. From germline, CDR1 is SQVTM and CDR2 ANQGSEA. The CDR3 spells CSVGGGRDGEFF.

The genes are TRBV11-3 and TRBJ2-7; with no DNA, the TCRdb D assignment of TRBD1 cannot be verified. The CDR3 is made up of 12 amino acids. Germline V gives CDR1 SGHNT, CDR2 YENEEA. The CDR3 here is CASWTGEGEQYF.

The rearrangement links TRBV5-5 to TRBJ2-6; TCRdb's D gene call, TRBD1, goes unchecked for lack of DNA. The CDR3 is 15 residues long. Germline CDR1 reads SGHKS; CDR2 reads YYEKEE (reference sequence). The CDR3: CASKPQGPGANVLTF. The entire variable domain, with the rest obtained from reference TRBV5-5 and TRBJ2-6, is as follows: DAGVTQSPTHLIKTRGQQVTLRCSPISGHKSVSWYQQVLGQGPQFIFQYYEKEERGRGNFPDRFSARQFPNYSSELNVNALLLGDSALYLCASKPQGPGANVLTFGAGSRLTVL.

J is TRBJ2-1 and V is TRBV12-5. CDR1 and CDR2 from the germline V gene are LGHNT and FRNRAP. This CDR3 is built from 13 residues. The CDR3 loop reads CASGLVRGNEQFF.

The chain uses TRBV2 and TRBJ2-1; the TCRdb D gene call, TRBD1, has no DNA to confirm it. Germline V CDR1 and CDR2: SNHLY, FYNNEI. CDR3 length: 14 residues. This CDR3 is CASSPGTGVNEQFF.

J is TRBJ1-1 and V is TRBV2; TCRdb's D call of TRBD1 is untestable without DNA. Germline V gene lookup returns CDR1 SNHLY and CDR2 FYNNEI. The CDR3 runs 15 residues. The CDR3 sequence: CAVASLTGFGTEAFF.

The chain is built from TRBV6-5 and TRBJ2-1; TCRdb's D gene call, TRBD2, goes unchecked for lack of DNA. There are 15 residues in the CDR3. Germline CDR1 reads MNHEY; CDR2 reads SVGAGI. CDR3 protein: CASSRASGFYNEQFF.

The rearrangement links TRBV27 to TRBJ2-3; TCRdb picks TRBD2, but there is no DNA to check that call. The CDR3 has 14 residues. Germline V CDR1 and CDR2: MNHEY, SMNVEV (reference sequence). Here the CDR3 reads CASSYSGRADTQYF.

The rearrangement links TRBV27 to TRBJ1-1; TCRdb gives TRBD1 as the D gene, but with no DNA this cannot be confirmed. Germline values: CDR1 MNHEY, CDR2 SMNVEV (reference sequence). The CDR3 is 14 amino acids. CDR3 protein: CASSFDPVRTEAFF.

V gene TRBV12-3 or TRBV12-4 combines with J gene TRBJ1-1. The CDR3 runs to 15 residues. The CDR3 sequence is CASSLPTGMNTEAFF.

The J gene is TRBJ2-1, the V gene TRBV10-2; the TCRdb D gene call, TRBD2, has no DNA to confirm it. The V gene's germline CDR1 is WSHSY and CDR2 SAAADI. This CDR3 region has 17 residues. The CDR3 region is CASSRWTSGTTYNEQFF.

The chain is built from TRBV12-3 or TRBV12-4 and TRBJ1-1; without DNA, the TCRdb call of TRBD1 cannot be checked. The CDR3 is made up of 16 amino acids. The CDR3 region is CASQGLRVGDGAEAFF.

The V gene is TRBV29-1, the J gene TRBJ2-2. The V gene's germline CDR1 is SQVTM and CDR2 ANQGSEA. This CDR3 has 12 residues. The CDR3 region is CSVVKNTGELFF.

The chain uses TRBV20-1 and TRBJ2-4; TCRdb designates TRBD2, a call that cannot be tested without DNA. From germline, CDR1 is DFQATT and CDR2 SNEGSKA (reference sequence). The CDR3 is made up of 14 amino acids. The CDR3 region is CSARGTRRLDIQYF.

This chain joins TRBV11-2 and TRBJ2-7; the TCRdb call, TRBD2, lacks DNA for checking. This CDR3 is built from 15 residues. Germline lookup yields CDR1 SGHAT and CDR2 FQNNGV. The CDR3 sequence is CASSPRTSGRSEQYF.

CDR3 sequence: CASSFKPGTGDNEQFF. This chain joins TRBV7-8 and TRBJ2-1; with no DNA, the TCRdb D assignment of TRBD1 cannot be verified. Per germline, CDR1 SGHVS and CDR2 FQNEAQ. This CDR3 is 16 amino acids long.

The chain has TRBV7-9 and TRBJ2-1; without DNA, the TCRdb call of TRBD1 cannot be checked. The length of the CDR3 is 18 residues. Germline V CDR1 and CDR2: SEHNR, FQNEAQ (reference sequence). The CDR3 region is CASSLVGGQLIAYNEQFF.

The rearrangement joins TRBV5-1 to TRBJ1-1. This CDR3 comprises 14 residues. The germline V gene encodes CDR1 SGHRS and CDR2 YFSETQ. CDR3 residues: CASSLRWQFTEAFF.

Here the CDR3 reads CATRTGSMNTEAFF. The chain couples TRBV6-5 to TRBJ1-1; TCRdb gives TRBD1 as the D gene, but with no DNA this cannot be confirmed. The CDR3 runs 14 residues. Germline CDR1 is MNHEY and CDR2 is SVGAGI.

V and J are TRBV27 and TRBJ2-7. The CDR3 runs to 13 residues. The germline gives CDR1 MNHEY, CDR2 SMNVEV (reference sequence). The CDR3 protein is CASSFGKAYEQYF.

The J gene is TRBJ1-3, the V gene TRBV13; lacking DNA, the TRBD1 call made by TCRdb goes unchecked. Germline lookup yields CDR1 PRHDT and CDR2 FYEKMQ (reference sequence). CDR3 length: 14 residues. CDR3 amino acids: CASRAGGPGNTIYF. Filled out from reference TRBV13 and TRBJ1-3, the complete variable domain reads AAGVIQSPRHLIKEKRETATLKCYPIPRHDTVYWYQQGPGQDPQFLISFYEKMQSDKGSIPDRFSAQQFSDYHSELNMSSLELGDSALYFCASRAGGPGNTIYFGEGSWLTVV.

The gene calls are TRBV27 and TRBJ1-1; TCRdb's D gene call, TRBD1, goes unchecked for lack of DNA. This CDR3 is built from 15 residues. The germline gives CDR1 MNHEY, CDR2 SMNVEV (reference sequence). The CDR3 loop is CASSSIRDSLTEAFF.

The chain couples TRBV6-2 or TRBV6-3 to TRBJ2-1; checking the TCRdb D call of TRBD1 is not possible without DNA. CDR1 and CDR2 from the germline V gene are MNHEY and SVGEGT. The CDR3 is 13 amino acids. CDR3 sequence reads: CASSPGVGNEQFF.

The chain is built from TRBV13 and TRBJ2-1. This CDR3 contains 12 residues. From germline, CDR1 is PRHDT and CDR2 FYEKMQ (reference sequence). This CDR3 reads CASSIERNEQFF.

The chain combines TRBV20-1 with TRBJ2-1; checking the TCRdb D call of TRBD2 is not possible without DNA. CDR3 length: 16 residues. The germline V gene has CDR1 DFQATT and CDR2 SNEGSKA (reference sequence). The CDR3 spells CSASLPYSGTAAEQFF.

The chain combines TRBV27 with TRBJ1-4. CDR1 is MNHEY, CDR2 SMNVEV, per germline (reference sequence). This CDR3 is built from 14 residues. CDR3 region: CASSLSGTNEKLFF.

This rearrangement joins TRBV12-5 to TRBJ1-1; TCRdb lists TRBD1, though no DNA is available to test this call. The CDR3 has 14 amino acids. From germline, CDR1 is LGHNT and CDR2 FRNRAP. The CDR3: CASGYAGAGTEAFF.

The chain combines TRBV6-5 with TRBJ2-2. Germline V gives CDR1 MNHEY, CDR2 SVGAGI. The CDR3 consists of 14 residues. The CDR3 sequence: CASSYSLDTGELFF.